This entry describes one TCR beta chain. This entry comes from a study of technical replicates of blood from several donors. The repertoire was sequenced with immunoSEQ multiplex PCR; TCRdb's copy has only in-frame clones and lacks some. The sample lists more than 65,000 clones; approximately 93% were seen once. CDR3 size: 15 residues. The germline V gene has CDR1 SGHRS and CDR2 YFSETQ. V shed 7 bases and J 7 bases; nucleotides not matched to a gene: 8. The rearrangement uses TRBV5-1 and TRBJ2-1; 13 nucleotides match TRBD2. The receptor's source is a human donor in good health. The sequenced material came from T cells isolated from PBMCs. In DNA form, the CDR3 reads TGCGCCAGCCTTACTGAGACTAGCGGGAGGAATGAGCAGTTCTTC. It specifies CASLTETSGRNEQFF. The full variable domain, with the rest looked up from reference TRBV5-1 and TRBJ2-1, is KAGVTQTPRYLIKTRGQQVTLSCSPISGHRSVSWYQQTPGQGLQFLFEYFSETQRNKGNFPGRFSGRQFSNSRSEMNVSTLELGDSALYLCASLTETSGRNEQFFGPGTRLTVL.